This paragraph covers one TCR beta chain sequence. CDR1 is MNHEY and CDR2 is SVGEGT in the germline V gene. After removal of 6 bases from V and 1 base from J, the junction contained 9 bases not matched to a gene. The CDR3 is 16 amino acids. The entry originates in a study of control samples from healthy donors and cancer patients. This table comes from immunoSEQ multiplex PCR, and its TCRdb copy is limited to in-frame clones, with some not included. The sample consists of approximately 50,000 clones, approximately 92% of them appearing once. Material: PBMCs. This receptor was obtained from a man under 40 with colorectal cancer. The chain links TRBV6-2 or TRBV6-3 to TRBJ2-3; 8 nucleotides match TRBD1. This CDR3 is CASSRPTDRGTDTQYF. The CDR3 DNA reads as TGTGCCAGCAGCCGACCCACGGACAGGGGCACAGATACGCAGTATTTT.